These 9 T cell receptor beta chains were sequenced from one sample in a study of T-cell reconstitution after alpha-beta-depleted transplantation in children. Unique molecular identifiers were incorporated into the prepared TCRbeta library. TCRdb re-called the PCR reads through MiXCR, storing one row per CDR3 protein. Of a few hundred thousand distinct CDR3 sequences in the sample, roughly 43% were seen once. This specimen was PBMCs, taken before TCRalphabeta/CD19-depleted stem cell transplant. The receptors were sampled from a girl aged 2 to 9 with aplastic anemia, due to receive a stem cell transplant.

Turning to this clonotype: The germline gene is not matched at one end of the junction; a read error may be the cause. The J gene is TRBJ2-3, the V gene TRBV5-1, with TRBD1 matching 10 bases. Germline-derived CDR1 and CDR2 are SGHRS and YFSETQ. There are 16 residues in the CDR3. In nucleotides, the CDR3 is TGCGCCGGCAGCTTGGCCCCGGGACAGGGGACAGATACGCAGTATTTT. Amino acid sequence: CAGSLAPGQGTDTQYF.

Only a few counts were recorded for this clonotype. The rearrangement links TRBV28 to TRBJ2-3; D is unresolved. Trimming took off 5 bases at V and 1 base at J, with 7 bases between the two ends. The CDR3 runs 13 residues. Germline V gene data show CDR1 as MDHEN and CDR2 as SYDVKM. This CDR3 is CASSARGTDTQYF. The DNA for the CDR3 is TGTGCCAGCAGTGCACGGGGCACAGATACGCAGTATTTT.

This clonotype was observed a few times. The rearrangement uses TRBV7-9 and TRBJ1-2, with D hard to call. The CDR3 runs to 13 residues. The ends were cut back, 11 bases at V and 7 bases at J, with 20 bases in the middle. Germline lookup yields CDR1 SEHNR and CDR2 FQNEAQ (reference sequence). The CDR3 loop is CAGGSRVGGGYTF. CDR3 sequence (DNA): TGTGCCGGCGGGAGCCGGGTGGGCGGTGGCTACACCTTC.

For the CDR3, the DNA is TGTGCCAGCAGTTTATCTTTGGGGACCAGCTTTTACGAGCAGTACTTC. Translation: CASSLSLGTSFYEQYF. The chain employs TRBV27 and TRBJ2-7; perhaps D is TRBD1 or TRBD2 (5 bases each). Trimming took 0 bases from V and 4 from J, leaving 16 bases between them. CDR1 is MNHEY, CDR2 SMNVEV, per germline (reference sequence). The CDR3 consists of 16 residues.

This clonotype has at least ten counts. This sequence joins TRBV11-2 and TRBJ2-4; no reliable D call. CDR1 SGHAT and CDR2 FQNNGV come from the germline V gene. V shed 1 base and J shed 1 base, with 11 bases lying between them. The CDR3 loop spans 16 amino acids. In nucleotides, the CDR3 is TGTGCCAGCAGCTTAGGCTCAGCTCGGGCCAAAAACATTCAGTACTTC. This encodes CASSLGSARAKNIQYF.

The rearrangement joins TRBV7-9 to TRBJ2-5, with 7 bases aligning to TRBD1. Germline V gene data show CDR1 as SEHNR and CDR2 as FQNEAQ (reference sequence). The V gene end was trimmed by 1 base and the J gene end by 7 bases; junction bases not matched to a gene: 6. This CDR3 has 14 residues. DNA for the CDR3: TGTGCCAGCAGCTTAGAAGGGGGCGTCGGGACCCAGTACTTC. It yields the protein CASSLEGGVGTQYF.

The CDR3: CASRQGQGENNEQFF. Here the CDR3 DNA reads TGTGCCAGCAGGCAGGGACAGGGTGAGAACAATGAGCAGTTCTTC. This chain uses TRBV6-1 with TRBJ2-1; 9 nucleotides line up with TRBD1. V shed 6 bases and J 5 bases; nucleotides not matched to a gene: 8. Germline V gene data show CDR1 as MNHNS and CDR2 as SASEGT. The CDR3 runs to 15 residues.

This clonotype turned up a few times. This chain links TRBV4-2 with TRBJ2-7; 8 bases match TRBD2. The J segment lost 5 bases and the V segment lost 1 base, leaving 10 bases of the junction unmatched. The CDR3 runs 16 residues. CDR1 and CDR2 from the germline V gene are LGHNA and YNFKEQ. Here the CDR3 DNA reads TGTGCCAGCAGCCAAGGCGTAACTAGCGGAGTCGACGAGCAGTACTTC. It specifies CASSQGVTSGVDEQYF.

The chain couples TRBV5-1 to TRBJ1-1; weak D call: TRBD1 (5 bases). The CDR3 loop spans 13 amino acids. Trimming shortened V by 3 bases and J by 5 bases, and 11 bases separated the two germline ends. Germline V gives CDR1 SGHRS, CDR2 YFSETQ. DNA of the CDR3: TGCGCCAGCAGCTCCCCAGGGAGGACTGAAGCTTTCTTT. It translates to CASSSPGRTEAFF. Full variable domain (outside the CDR3, taken from reference TRBV5-1 and TRBJ1-1): KAGVTQTPRYLIKTRGQQVTLSCSPISGHRSVSWYQQTPGQGLQFLFEYFSETQRNKGNFPGRFSGRQFSNSRSEMNVSTLELGDSALYLCASSSPGRTEAFFGQGTRLTVV.